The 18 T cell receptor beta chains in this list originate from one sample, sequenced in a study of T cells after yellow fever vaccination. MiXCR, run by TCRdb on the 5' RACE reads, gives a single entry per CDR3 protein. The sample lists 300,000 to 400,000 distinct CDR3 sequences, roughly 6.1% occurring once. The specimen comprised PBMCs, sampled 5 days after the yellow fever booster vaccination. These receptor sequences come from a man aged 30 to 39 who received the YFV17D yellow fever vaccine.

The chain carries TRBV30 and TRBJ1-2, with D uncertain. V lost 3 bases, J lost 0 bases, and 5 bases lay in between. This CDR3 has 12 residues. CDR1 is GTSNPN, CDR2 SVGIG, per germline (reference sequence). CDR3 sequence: CAWRWTNYGYTF. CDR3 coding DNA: TGTGCCTGGAGATGGACTAACTATGGCTACACCTTC.

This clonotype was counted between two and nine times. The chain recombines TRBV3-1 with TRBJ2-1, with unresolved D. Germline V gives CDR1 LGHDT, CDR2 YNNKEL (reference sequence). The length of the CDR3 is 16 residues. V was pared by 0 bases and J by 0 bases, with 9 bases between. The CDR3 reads CASSQDHVNSYNEQFF. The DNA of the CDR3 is TGTGCCAGCAGCCAAGACCATGTTAACTCCTACAATGAGCAGTTCTTC.

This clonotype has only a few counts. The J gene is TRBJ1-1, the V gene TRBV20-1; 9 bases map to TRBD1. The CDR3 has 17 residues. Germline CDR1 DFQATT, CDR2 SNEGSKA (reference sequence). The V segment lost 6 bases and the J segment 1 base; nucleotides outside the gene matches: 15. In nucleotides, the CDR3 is TGCAGTGCCTCGTGGTCTCTACAGGGGGCCCGGAACACTGAAGCTTTCTTT. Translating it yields CSASWSLQGARNTEAFF.

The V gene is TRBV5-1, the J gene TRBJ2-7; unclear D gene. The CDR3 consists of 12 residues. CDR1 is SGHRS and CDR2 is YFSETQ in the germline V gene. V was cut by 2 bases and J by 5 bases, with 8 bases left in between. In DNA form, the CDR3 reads TGCGCCAGCAGCTTTTTCCTGGACGAGCAGTACTTC. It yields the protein CASSFFLDEQYF.

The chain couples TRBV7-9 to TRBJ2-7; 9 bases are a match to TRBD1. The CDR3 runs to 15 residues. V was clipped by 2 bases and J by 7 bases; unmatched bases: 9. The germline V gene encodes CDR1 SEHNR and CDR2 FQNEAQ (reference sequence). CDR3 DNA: TGTGCCAGCAGCTTAATCCGAGACAGGGGGGGAGAGCAGTACTTC. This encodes CASSLIRDRGGEQYF. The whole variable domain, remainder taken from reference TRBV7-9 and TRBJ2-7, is DTGVSQNPRHKITKRGQNVTFRCDPISEHNRLYWYRQTLGQGPEFLTYFQNEAQLEKSRLLSDRFSAERPKGSFSTLEIQRTEQGDSAMYLCASSLIRDRGGEQYFGPGTRLTVT.

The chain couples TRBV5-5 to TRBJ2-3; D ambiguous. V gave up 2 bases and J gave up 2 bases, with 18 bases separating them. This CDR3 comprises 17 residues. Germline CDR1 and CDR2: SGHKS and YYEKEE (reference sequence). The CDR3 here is CASSFRREVSPTDTQYF. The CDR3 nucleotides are TGTGCCAGCAGCTTTCGAAGGGAAGTCAGTCCCACAGATACGCAGTATTTT. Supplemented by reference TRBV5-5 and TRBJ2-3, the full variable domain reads DAGVTQSPTHLIKTRGQQVTLRCSPISGHKSVSWYQQVLGQGPQFIFQYYEKEERGRGNFPDRFSARQFPNYSSELNVNALLLGDSALYLCASSFRREVSPTDTQYFGPGTRLTVL.

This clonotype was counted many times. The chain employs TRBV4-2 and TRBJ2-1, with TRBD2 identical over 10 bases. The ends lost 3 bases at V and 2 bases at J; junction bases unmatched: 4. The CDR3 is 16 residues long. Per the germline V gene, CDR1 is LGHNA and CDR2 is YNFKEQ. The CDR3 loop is CASSQRTSGAYNEQFF. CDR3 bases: TGTGCCAGCAGCCAGCGGACTAGCGGAGCCTACAATGAGCAGTTCTTC.

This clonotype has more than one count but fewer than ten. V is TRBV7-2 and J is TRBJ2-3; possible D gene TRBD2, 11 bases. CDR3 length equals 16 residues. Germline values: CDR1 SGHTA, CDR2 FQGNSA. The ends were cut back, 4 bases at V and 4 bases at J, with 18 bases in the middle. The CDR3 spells CASSSTSGTGADTQYF. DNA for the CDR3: TGTGCCAGCAGCTCGACTAGCGGGACAGGGGCAGATACGCAGTATTTT.

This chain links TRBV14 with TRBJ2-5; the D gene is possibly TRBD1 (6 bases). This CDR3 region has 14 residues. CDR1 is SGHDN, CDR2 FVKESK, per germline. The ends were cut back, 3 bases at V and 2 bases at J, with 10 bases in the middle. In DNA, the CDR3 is TGTGCCAGCAGCCAGCGGACAGTACAAGAGACCCAGTACTTC. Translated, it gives CASSQRTVQETQYF.

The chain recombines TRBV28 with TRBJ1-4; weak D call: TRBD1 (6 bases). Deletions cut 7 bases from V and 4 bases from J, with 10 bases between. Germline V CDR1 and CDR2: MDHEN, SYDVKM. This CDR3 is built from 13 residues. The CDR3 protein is CASKGGDNEKLFF. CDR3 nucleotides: TGTGCCAGCAAGGGGGGGGATAATGAAAAACTGTTTTTT.

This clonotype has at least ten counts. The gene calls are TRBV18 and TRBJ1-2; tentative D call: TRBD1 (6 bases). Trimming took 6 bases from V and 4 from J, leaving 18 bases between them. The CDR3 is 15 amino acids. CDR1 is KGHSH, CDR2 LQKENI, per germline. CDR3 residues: CASSFGGRSFYGYTF. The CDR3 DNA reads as TGTGCCAGCTCGTTCGGGGGGCGATCCTTCTATGGCTACACCTTC.

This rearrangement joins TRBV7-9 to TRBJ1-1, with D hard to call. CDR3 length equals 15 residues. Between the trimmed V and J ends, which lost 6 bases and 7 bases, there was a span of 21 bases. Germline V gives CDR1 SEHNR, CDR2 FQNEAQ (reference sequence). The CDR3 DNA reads TGTGCCAGCAGACAACGGAGGGTAGGAGGAGATGAAGCTTTCTTT. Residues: CASRQRRVGGDEAFF.

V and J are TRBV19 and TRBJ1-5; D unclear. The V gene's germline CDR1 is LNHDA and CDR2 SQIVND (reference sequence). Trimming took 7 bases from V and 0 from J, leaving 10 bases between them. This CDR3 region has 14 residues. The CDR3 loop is CASISQHSNQPQHF. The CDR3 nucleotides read TGTGCCAGTATTAGCCAGCATAGCAATCAGCCCCAGCATTTT.

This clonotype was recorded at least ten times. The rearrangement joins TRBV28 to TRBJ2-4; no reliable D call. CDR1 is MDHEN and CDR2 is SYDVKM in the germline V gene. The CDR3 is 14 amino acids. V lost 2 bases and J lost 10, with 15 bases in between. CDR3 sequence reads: CASSLRDSNMIQYF. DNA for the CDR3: TGTGCCAGCAGTTTACGCGACTCCAACATGATTCAGTACTTC.

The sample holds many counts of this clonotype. The CDR3 region has the DNA TGTGCCAGCAGCCTCCTGGGGTCTCAGCTTTCCTATGGCTACACCTTC. Protein: CASSLLGSQLSYGYTF. This chain uses TRBV7-9 with TRBJ1-2; D remains ambiguous. There are 16 residues in the CDR3. Trimming pared 5 bases from V and 4 bases from J, leaving 20 bases between. The germline CDR1 and CDR2 sequences are SEHNR and FQNEAQ (reference sequence).

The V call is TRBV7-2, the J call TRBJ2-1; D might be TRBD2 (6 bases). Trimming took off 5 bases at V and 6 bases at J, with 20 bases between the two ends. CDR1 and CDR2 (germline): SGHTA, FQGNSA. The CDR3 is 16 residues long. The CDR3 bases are TGTGCCAGCAGCCCCCAGGGCGGGTTCGGGGGCAATGAGCAGTTCTTC. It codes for CASSPQGGFGGNEQFF.

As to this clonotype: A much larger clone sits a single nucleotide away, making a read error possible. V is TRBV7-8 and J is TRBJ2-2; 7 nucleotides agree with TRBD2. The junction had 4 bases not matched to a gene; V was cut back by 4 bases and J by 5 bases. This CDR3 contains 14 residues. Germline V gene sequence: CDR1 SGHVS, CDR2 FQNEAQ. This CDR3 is CASSSISGTGELFF. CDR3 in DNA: TGTGCCAGCAGCTCGATTAGCGGGACCGGGGAGCTGTTTTTT.

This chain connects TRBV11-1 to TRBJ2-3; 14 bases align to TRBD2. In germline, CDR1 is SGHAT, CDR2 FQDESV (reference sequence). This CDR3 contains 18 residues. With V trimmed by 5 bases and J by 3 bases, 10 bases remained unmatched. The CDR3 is CASSAGLAGVRGTDTQYF. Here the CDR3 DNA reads TGTGCCAGCAGCGCGGGACTAGCGGGAGTTCGCGGGACAGATACGCAGTATTTT.